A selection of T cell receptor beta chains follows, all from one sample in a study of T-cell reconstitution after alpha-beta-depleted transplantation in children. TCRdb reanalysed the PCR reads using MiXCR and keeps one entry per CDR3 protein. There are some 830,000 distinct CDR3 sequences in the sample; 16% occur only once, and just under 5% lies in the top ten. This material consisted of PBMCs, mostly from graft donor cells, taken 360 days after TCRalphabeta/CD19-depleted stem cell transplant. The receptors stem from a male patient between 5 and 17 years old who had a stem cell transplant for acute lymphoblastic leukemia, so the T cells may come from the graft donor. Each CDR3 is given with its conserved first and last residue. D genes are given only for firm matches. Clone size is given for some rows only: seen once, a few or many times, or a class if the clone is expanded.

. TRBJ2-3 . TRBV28 CASSFVRLSTDTQYF TGTGCCAGCAGTTTTGTCCGACTAAGCACAGATACGCAGTATTTT
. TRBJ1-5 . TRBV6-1 CASSESNRAPNQPQHF TGTGCCAGCAGTGAAAGTAACAGGGCCCCCAATCAGCCCCAGCATTTT
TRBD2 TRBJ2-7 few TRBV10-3 CAISEGGGGPSYEQYF TGTGCCATCAGCGAGGGTGGGGGAGGGCCTTCCTACGAGCAGTACTTC
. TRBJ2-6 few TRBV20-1 CSARDLGRQSSGANVLTF TGCAGTGCTAGAGATTTAGGAAGACAGAGCTCTGGGGCCAACGTCCTGACTTTC
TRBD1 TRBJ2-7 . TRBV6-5 CASSYSRQGYEQYF TGTGCCAGCAGTTACTCGCGACAGGGCTACGAGCAGTACTTC
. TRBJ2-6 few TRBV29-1 CSVLAQGSSGANVLTF TGCAGCGTCTTGGCCCAGGGTTCCTCTGGGGCCAACGTCCTGACTTTC
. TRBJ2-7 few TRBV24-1 CATSDRGYEQYF TGTGCCACCAGTGACCGGGGATACGAGCAGTACTTC
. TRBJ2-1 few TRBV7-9 CASTWGLDNEQFF TGTGCCAGCACGTGGGGACTCGACAATGAGCAGTTCTTC
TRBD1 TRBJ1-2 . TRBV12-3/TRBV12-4 CASRRSGTARPNYGYTF TGTGCCAGCAGGCGTTCCGGGACAGCCCGGCCTAACTATGGCTACACCTTC
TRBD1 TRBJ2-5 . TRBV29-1 CSVQPTGSSWETQYF TGCAGCGTCCAACCGACAGGGTCCTCGTGGGAGACCCAGTACTTC
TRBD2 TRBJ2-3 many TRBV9 CASSVEASGGADTQYF TGTGCCAGCAGCGTAGAGGCTAGCGGGGGGGCGGATACGCAGTATTTT
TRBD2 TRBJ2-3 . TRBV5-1 CASSLWDYQTDTQYF TGCGCCAGCAGCTTGTGGGACTACCAAACAGATACGCAGTATTTT
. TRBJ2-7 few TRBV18 CASSSDDHEQYF TGTGCCAGCTCATCTGACGACCACGAGCAGTACTTC
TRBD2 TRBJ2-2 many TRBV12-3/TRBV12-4 CASSLSSSGGTGELFF TGTGCCAGCAGTTTGTCGTCTAGCGGGGGCACCGGGGAGCTGTTTTTT
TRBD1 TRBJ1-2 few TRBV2 CASSKGANNYGYTF TGTGCCAGCAGTAAGGGGGCAAATAACTATGGCTACACCTTC
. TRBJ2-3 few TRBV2 CASKAYLTDTQYF TGTGCCAGCAAGGCCTACCTCACAGATACGCAGTATTTT
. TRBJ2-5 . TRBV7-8 CASSRNVGETQYF TGTGCCAGCAGCAGGAACGTCGGGGAGACCCAGTACTTC
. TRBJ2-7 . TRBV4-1 CASSQMPGATYEQYF TGCGCCAGCAGCCAAATGCCAGGGGCCACCTACGAGCAGTACTTC
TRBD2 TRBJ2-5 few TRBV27 CASSSRRDYQETQYF TGTGCCAGCAGCTCCCGCCGGGACTATCAAGAGACCCAGTACTTC
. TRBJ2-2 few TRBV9 CASSVGGDTGELFF TGTGCCAGCAGCGTAGGCGGGGACACCGGGGAGCTGTTTTTT
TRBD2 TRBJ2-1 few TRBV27 CASSSPGLAGVSVRDNEQFF TGTGCCAGCAGTTCGCCGGGACTAGCGGGAGTAAGCGTTCGGGACAATGAGCAGTTCTTC
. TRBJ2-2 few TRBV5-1 CASSLAAAQTGELFF TGCGCCAGCAGCTTGGCCGCAGCCCAGACCGGGGAGCTGTTTTTT
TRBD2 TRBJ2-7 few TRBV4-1 CASSQGSGAGPYEQYF TGCGCCAGCAGCCAAGGGTCAGGAGCGGGGCCCTACGAGCAGTACTTC
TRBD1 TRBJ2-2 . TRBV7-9 CASSPLGRGNGELFF TGTGCCAGCAGCCCCCTGGGCAGGGGGAACGGGGAGCTGTTTTTT
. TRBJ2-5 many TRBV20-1 CSAKGPSRETQYF TGCAGTGCCAAGGGGCCTAGTAGGGAGACCCAGTACTTC
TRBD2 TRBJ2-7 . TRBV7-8 CASSPGTSGKRLYF TGTGCCAGCAGTCCTGGGACTAGCGGGAAAAGATTGTACTTC
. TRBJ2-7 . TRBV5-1 CASSGAGTLGGEQYF TGCGCCAGCAGCGGGGCCGGGACCCTGGGGGGAGAGCAGTACTTC